Detailed here is one T cell receptor beta chain. The antigen this receptor binds is unknown. Qualities for individual bases were not recorded, and no much larger clone is one base off. Measured from the cysteine to the phenylalanine, the CDR3 is 20 residues long. Just CDR3 DNA is preserved here, 60 bases in frame from base 1. Here V drops 0 bases and J drops 4 bases, and the junction holds 15 bases not matched to any gene. The germline V gene provides CDR1 MGHRA and CDR2 YSYEKL. The sample comes from a study of shared T cell receptors in the human thymus (dated by TCRdb to the early 2020s). About the full investigation: The study examined how self-reactive, shared T-cell receptor alpha chains are generated in the human thymus.

Libraries were prepared through the immunoSEQ multiplex PCR assay. As stored in TCRdb, this immuneACCESS dataset retains in-frame rearrangements with V and J assigned. A fraction of the clones does not appear; measured against another copy, unresolved V genes explain less than half of the discrepancy, and the remainder lacks a known reason. The sample yields 600,000 or so clones; 70% to 90% were counted once. Just under 0.0095% of the sample is taken by the ten largest. These records were also assigned to another study, of human thymus T cells. Per that second paper: The donors were immunologically healthy infants in Finland who had open corrective cardiac surgery for congenital heart defects. Thymus tissue was obtained as surgical resects removed during corrective cardiac surgery. Biased V and J gene segment usage appeared to be present in both thymic and peripheral blood repertoires. Highly overlapping thymic TCR repertoires among unrelated individuals were reported in the related research. The study characterized TCR alpha and beta repertoires from seven to nine infant thymus samples and a few related peripheral blood samples. Donor ages ranged from about 7 to 250 days, and the cohort comprised roughly 6 male and two female infants. Thymocytes were freed from the tissue by mechanical means and kept at -70 degrees C as pellets of 10-30 million cells. A QIAsymphony instrument was used to extract genomic DNA from frozen cell pellets. The immunoSEQ multiplex PCR assay was used to amplify the TCRB and TCRAD loci from a standardized amount of quality-controlled genomic DNA. The V(D)J region was spanned by amplicons of a length sufficient to cover the CDR3 and to identify V and J genes. The amplicons were sequenced on an Illumina platform via the commercial immunoSEQ service. Corrections for primer bias and sequencing errors followed previously described methods, while TCRAD and TCRB definitions were based on the IMGT database. The repertoires were analysed using immunoSEQ Analyzer 3.0 and VDJTools for basic statistics, V/J segment usage, diversity estimates, rarefaction and pairwise overlap. Chao1, ChaoE, Efron-Thisted, Shannon and inverse Simpson indices were used to estimate diversity, which was also estimated on datasets down-sampled to the smallest sample. Repertoire overlap used strict matching of CDR3 nucleotide sequence, V gene and J gene, with Jaccard-based multidimensional scaling clustering. Thymus samples yielded on average around 810,000 unique TCRB clonotypes, compared with around 91,000 from blood samples.

The clonotype originates from a boy under two years old with a congenital heart defect. Donor details come from another sample of the same person, matched by shared clones. The chain is assembled from TRBV4-1 and TRBJ2-2, with 9 bases matching TRBD2. Sequencing was done on a sample of thymocytes. The CDR3 protein is CASSQEGEGPSGKPTGELFF. The DNA is TGCGCCAGCAGCCAAGAAGGCGAGGGTCCTAGCGGGAAACCCACCGGGGAGCTGTTTTTT.